The present TCR beta chain was sequenced within a study of T cells in Graves' hyperthyroidism and ophthalmopathy. Amplified regions were TCR beta CDR3 sequences from RNA transcripts. The HTBI primer set was used in a first-round RT-PCR of the TCR CDR3. In TCRdb, the multiplex PCR reads were re-called with MiXCR into one record per CDR3 protein. The sample contains 700,000 to 850,000 distinct CDR3 sequences, approximately 40% of which appear only once. This CDR3 is 16 amino acids long. Losses at the gene ends were 4 bases for V and 2 bases for J; bases not matched to a gene: 10. Germline V gene data show CDR1 as LGHNA and CDR2 as YSLEER. This clonotype has a handful of counts. An absence of ophthalmopathy progression within 18 months meant stable Graves' hyperthyroidism. Diagnoses used clinical symptoms, serum thyroxine and TRAb, thyroid ultrasound and orbital computed tomography.

This TCR derives from a middle-aged woman with Graves' hyperthyroidism. The gene calls are TRBV4-3 and TRBJ2-5; 7 bases match TRBD1. The sequencing sample was made of blood. CDR3 coding DNA: TGCGCCAGCAGCCTTCAACAAATGGGACAGCAAGAGACCCAGTACTTC. Amino acid sequence: CASSLQQMGQQETQYF.